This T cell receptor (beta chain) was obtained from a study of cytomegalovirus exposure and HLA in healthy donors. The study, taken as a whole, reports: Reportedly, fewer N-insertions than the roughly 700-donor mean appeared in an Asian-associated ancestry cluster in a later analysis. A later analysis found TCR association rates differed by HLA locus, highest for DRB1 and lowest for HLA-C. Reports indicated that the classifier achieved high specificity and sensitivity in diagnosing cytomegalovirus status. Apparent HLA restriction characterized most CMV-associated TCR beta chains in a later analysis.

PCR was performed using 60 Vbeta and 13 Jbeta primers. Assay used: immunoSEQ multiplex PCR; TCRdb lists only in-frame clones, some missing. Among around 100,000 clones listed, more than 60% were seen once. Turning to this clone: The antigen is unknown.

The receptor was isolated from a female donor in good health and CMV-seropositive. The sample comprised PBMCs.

CDR3: CASSSGQGSTIYF. The CDR3 nucleotides read TGTGCCAGCAGTTCTGGACAGGGCTCCACCATATATTTT. The rearrangement links TRBV28 to TRBJ1-3, with TRBD1 matching 8 bases. This CDR3 is 13 amino acids long. Germline values: CDR1 MDHEN, CDR2 SYDVKM. J gave up 9 bases and V 4 bases, and 5 bases lay outside the gene matches.